The present T cell receptor (beta chain) was sequenced within a study of blood T cell repertoires in COVID-19. Assay: immunoSEQ multiplex PCR; the TCRdb copy retains only in-frame clones and omits some. The data show around 50,000 clones, around 90% seen once. V gave up 1 base and J gave up 0 bases; unmatched junction bases: 9. The V gene's germline CDR1 is LNHNV and CDR2 YYDKDF (reference sequence). The CDR3 covers 19 residues. The sequencing input was peripheral blood. The clonotype originates from a man in his fifties or sixties with active COVID-19. J is TRBJ2-1 and V is TRBV15; TRBD2 aligns across 10 bases. The chain's CDR3 is CATSRARAGGGSSYNEQFF. The CDR3 nucleotides are TGTGCCACCAGCAGAGCTAGAGCGGGAGGGGGGAGCTCCTACAATGAGCAGTTCTTC.